This T cell receptor beta chain was captured in a study of T cells in localized non-small cell lung cancer. Study-wide results and caveats: Adjacent lung tissue had a median roughly 62 of the top 100 clones found in the tumor. Sequence data derive from only one tumor region, so heterogeneity remains possible. Tumor trailed uninvolved adjacent lung in T cell clonality, which peaked there.

Turning to this clone: What it binds is unknown.

The germline CDR1 and CDR2 sequences are SGHRS and YFSETQ. V was cut by 4 bases and J by 0 bases, with 8 bases left in between. This CDR3 is 14 amino acids long. Assay used: immunoSEQ multiplex PCR; TCRdb lists only in-frame clones, some missing. Found here are just over 70,000 clones, roughly nine tenths of them singletons; the top ten hold 21%. The chain employs TRBV5-1 and TRBJ1-3, with D unresolved. The input for sequencing was peripheral blood, taken before any cancer treatment. The receptor comes from a male donor at least 60 years old with stage III squamous cell lung carcinoma. CDR3 loop: CASSPDASGNTIYF. DNA of the CDR3: TGCGCCAGCAGCCCGGACGCCTCTGGAAACACCATATATTTT. The whole variable domain, remainder taken from reference TRBV5-1 and TRBJ1-3, is KAGVTQTPRYLIKTRGQQVTLSCSPISGHRSVSWYQQTPGQGLQFLFEYFSETQRNKGNFPGRFSGRQFSNSRSEMNVSTLELGDSALYLCASSPDASGNTIYFGEGSWLTVV.